The rows below give T cell receptor beta chains drawn from one sample of a study of vaccination and CD4 T cells after COVID-19. TCRdb reprocessed the PCR reads with MiXCR, giving one entry per CDR3 protein. The table lists more than 10,000 distinct CDR3 sequences, less than 40% of them singletons. What these receptors recognize is not known. The sample taken for sequencing was CD4+ T cells from blood, cultured in vitro. The receptors come from a human donor in good health. The CDR3 runs from the conserved cysteine through the conserved F or W. A D gene is named only where the DNA matches it firmly. The size of a clone is reported for some rows only, either as once, few or many, or as a class for expanded clones.

j_call: TRBJ2-6; clone_size: NA; v_call: TRBV2; d_call: NA; cdr3_nt: TGTGCCAGCAGTGTTGTCAGGGGAGCGTCCAACGTCCTGACTTTC; cdr3_aa: CASSVVRGASNVLTF
j_call: TRBJ1-5; clone_size: NA; v_call: TRBV7-2; d_call: NA; cdr3_nt: TGTGCCAGCAGCTTACAGCGGTATCAGCCCCAGCATTTT; cdr3_aa: CASSLQRYQPQHF
j_call: TRBJ2-5; clone_size: few; v_call: TRBV6-1; d_call: NA; cdr3_nt: TGTGCCAGCACCCCCGCACGGGGAAGCCAAGAGACCCAGTACTTC; cdr3_aa: CASTPARGSQETQYF
j_call: TRBJ2-7; clone_size: NA; v_call: TRBV6-2/TRBV6-3; d_call: TRBD1; cdr3_nt: TGTGCCAGCGGACAGGGGGGTGAGCAGTACTTC; cdr3_aa: CASGQGGEQYF
j_call: TRBJ2-1; clone_size: few; v_call: TRBV7-9; d_call: NA; cdr3_nt: TGTGCCAGCAGCTTAGGGACTATCAATGAGCAGTTCTTC; cdr3_aa: CASSLGTINEQFF
j_call: TRBJ2-1; clone_size: few; v_call: TRBV20-1; d_call: NA; cdr3_nt: TGCAGTGCTAGTGACAGAATAGATGAGCAGTTCTTC; cdr3_aa: CSASDRIDEQFF
j_call: TRBJ1-2; clone_size: NA; v_call: TRBV19; d_call: NA; cdr3_nt: TGTGCCAGTAGTATGGGCGCGGGGGGCTTATTTGGCTACACCTTC; cdr3_aa: CASSMGAGGLFGYTF
j_call: TRBJ1-5; clone_size: medium-sized; v_call: TRBV7-2; d_call: NA; cdr3_nt: TGTGCCAGCAGCTTAGCTATGGATGGCAATCAGCCCCAGCATTTT; cdr3_aa: CASSLAMDGNQPQHF
j_call: TRBJ2-3; clone_size: NA; v_call: TRBV5-1; d_call: TRBD2; cdr3_nt: TGCGCCAGCACCCCACACGCGGGAGAGGTAGGAGGTACGCAGTATTTT; cdr3_aa: CASTPHAGEVGGTQYF
j_call: TRBJ1-1; clone_size: NA; v_call: TRBV6-1; d_call: NA; cdr3_nt: TGTGCCAGCAGTGAACCTAGGGGGACTGAAGCTTTCTTT; cdr3_aa: CASSEPRGTEAFF
j_call: TRBJ2-7; clone_size: few; v_call: TRBV28; d_call: NA; cdr3_nt: TGTGCCAGCAGGAGGGACTTCGGCTACGAGCAGTACTTC; cdr3_aa: CASRRDFGYEQYF
j_call: TRBJ2-5; clone_size: medium-sized; v_call: TRBV6-5; d_call: TRBD1; cdr3_nt: TGTGCCAGCAGTTCCACACAGGGGCAAGAGACCCAGTACTTC; cdr3_aa: CASSSTQGQETQYF
j_call: TRBJ1-5; clone_size: few; v_call: TRBV6-2/TRBV6-3; d_call: NA; cdr3_nt: TGTGCCAGCAGTTACGTAGCATCGGACCAGCCCCAGCATTTT; cdr3_aa: CASSYVASDQPQHF